This T cell receptor (beta chain) is drawn from a study of cytomegalovirus exposure and HLA in healthy donors. At the level of the study: An earlier analysis found 120 million or so unique TCR beta sequences from roughly 170 million T cells. General study results and limits: It was reported that the classifier diagnosed cytomegalovirus status with high specificity and sensitivity in both the original and validation cohorts. Indistinguishable V segments such as TRBV6-2 and TRBV6-3 were excluded. A later analysis found that most CMV-associated TCR beta chains appeared HLA-restricted.

Looked up from germline, CDR1 is LGHNA and CDR2 is YSLEER. V dropped 1 base and J dropped 4 bases, with 11 bases sitting between them. The CDR3 is made up of 15 amino acids. In regard to this clone: What it recognizes is unknown.

With 60 Vbeta and 13 Jbeta primers, the PCR was carried out. Clones were read by immunoSEQ multiplex PCR, and TCRdb kept only the in-frame ones, dropping some. The sample lists about 55,000 clones, roughly 82% occurring once. Sequencing input: PBMCs. The chain is built from TRBV4-3 and TRBJ1-5; perhaps TRBD1 as D (5 bases). This TCR derives from a man aged 30 to 45 in good health and CMV-seronegative. The CDR3 here is CASSQGGVGNQPQHF. The CDR3, as DNA: TGCGCCAGCAGCCAAGGGGGGGTTGGAAATCAGCCCCAGCATTTT.